Each of the 21 T cell receptor beta chains below was sequenced from the same sample in a study of blood T cell repertoires in COVID-19. Data came from immunoSEQ multiplex PCR; TCRdb stores just in-frame clones and leaves some out. The sample holds some 360,000 clones; 88% are singletons and the top ten take just over 1%. Input material: PBMCs or T cells enriched from blood (not recorded which). The receptors were gathered from a woman in her twenties or thirties who had been exposed to COVID-19.

About this clone: The germline gene is not matched at one end of the junction; a read error may be the cause. The chain couples TRBV7-7 to TRBJ2-1; TRBD2 matches 7 bases. The CDR3 has 15 amino acids. Germline assignment: CDR1 SSHAT and CDR2 FNYEAQ (reference sequence). Here the CDR3 reads CASSLRAGVYNEQFF. In DNA, the CDR3 is TGTGCTAGCAGCCTCCGGGCGGGAGTCTACAATGAGCAGTTCTTC.

The J gene is TRBJ1-5, the V gene TRBV7-9; D ambiguous. The V end was cut by 2 bases, the J end by 4 bases, with 6 bases between. Germline loops: CDR1 SEHNR, CDR2 FQNEAQ (reference sequence). This CDR3 is built from 13 residues. CDR3 sequence (DNA): TGTGCCAGCAGCTTAAACTGGAATCAGCCCCAGCATTTT. Translation: CASSLNWNQPQHF.

CDR3 sequence (DNA): TGTGCCAGCAGCGTTACAGGGTTGAGCAATCAGCCCCAGCATTTT. The encoded protein is CASSVTGLSNQPQHF. This chain links TRBV9 with TRBJ1-5; a weak D match, TRBD1 (6 bases). Germline lookup yields CDR1 SGDLS and CDR2 YYNGEE. The CDR3 has 15 amino acids. V was cut by 2 bases and J by 1 base, with 10 bases left in between.

This clone has only one observation. This chain connects TRBV29-1 to TRBJ2-5, with TRBD2 matching over 9 bases. This CDR3 is 16 amino acids long. J was trimmed by 1 base and V by 8 bases; bases with no gene match: 14. The germline gives CDR1 SQVTM, CDR2 ANQGSEA. CDR3 DNA: TGCAGCTTCCGGACGACTAGCGGAGCTTCCCAAGAGACCCAGTACTTC. The encoded protein is CSFRTTSGASQETQYF.

This chain joins TRBV6-5 and TRBJ1-5; no reliable D call. CDR1 and CDR2 (germline): MNHEY, SVGAGI. Trimming removed 0 bases from V and 1 base from J, with 7 bases in between. The CDR3 is 15 amino acids. In DNA, the CDR3 is TGTGCCAGCAGTTACTCGAGGGCAAGCAATCAGCCCCAGCATTTT. Encoded protein: CASSYSRASNQPQHF.

The chain employs TRBV5-6 and TRBJ2-7, with D unresolved. This CDR3 comprises 15 residues. V lost 2 bases to trimming and J lost 4 bases, with 16 bases between them. CDR1 is SGHDT and CDR2 is YYEEEE in the germline V gene. Here the CDR3 reads CASSLFGQRRYEQYF. The CDR3 DNA reads as TGTGCCAGCAGCTTATTTGGGCAGAGAAGGTACGAGCAGTACTTC.

V gene TRBV6-1 combines with J gene TRBJ2-3, with D possibly being TRBD2 (5 bases). The CDR3 runs 15 residues. The germline gives CDR1 MNHNS, CDR2 SASEGT. Trimming shortened V by 3 bases and J by 3 bases, and 13 bases separated the two germline ends. In DNA form, the CDR3 reads TGTGCCAGCAGTGATACCCGGGGTGGGACAGATACGCAGTATTTT. Its translation is CASSDTRGGTDTQYF.

This clone was observed a single time. V gene TRBV15 combines with J gene TRBJ1-6; no clear D. Trimming stripped 1 base from V and 7 bases from J, with 17 bases between. CDR1 is LNHNV, CDR2 YYDKDF, per germline (reference sequence). The CDR3 is made up of 17 amino acids. Here the CDR3 DNA reads TGTGCCACCAGCAGAGGAGTTATCGACATCGAAAATTCACCCCTCCACTTT. Protein product: CATSRGVIDIENSPLHF.

The gene calls are TRBV18 and TRBJ2-5; TRBD2 is a possible D gene (5 bases). Deletions cut 6 bases from V and 5 bases from J, with 13 bases between. Germline V gene data show CDR1 as KGHSH and CDR2 as LQKENI. The CDR3 is 13 amino acids. CDR3 protein: CASSFRGDETQYF. CDR3 nucleotides: TGTGCCAGCTCCTTCCGGGGAGATGAGACCCAGTACTTC. Combining the CDR3 with reference TRBV18 and TRBJ2-5 gives the whole variable domain NAGVMQNPRHLVRRRGQEARLRCSPMKGHSHVYWYRQLPEEGLKFMVYLQKENIIDESGMPKERFSAEFPKEGPSILRIQQVVRGDSAAYFCASSFRGDETQYFGPGTRLLVL.

The genes are TRBV6-2 or TRBV6-3 and TRBJ1-5; 7 bases align to TRBD1. Germline lookup yields CDR1 MNHEY and CDR2 SVGEGT. V lost 6 bases, J lost 1 base, and 15 bases stayed unmatched. The CDR3 totals 18 residues. The CDR3 DNA reads as TGTGCCAGCAGCCGAATATACGACAGGGACATGAGCAATCAGCCCCAGCATTTT. Protein sequence: CASSRIYDRDMSNQPQHF.

This chain uses TRBV9 with TRBJ1-3; D is unclear. V lost 3 bases, J lost 0 bases, and 7 bases lay in between. Germline V gene sequence: CDR1 SGDLS, CDR2 YYNGEE. This CDR3 contains 14 residues. The CDR3 bases are TGTGCCAGCAGCGCCAATCCCTCTGGAAACACCATATATTTT. Protein sequence: CASSANPSGNTIYF.

The chain employs TRBV19 and TRBJ1-1; D unclear. Looked up from germline, CDR1 is LNHDA and CDR2 is SQIVND (reference sequence). V was pared by 4 bases and J by 4 bases, with 13 bases between. The CDR3 length is 14 residues. CDR3 residues: CASSRARESTEAFF. The CDR3 nucleotides read TGTGCCAGTAGTAGGGCCAGAGAGAGCACTGAAGCTTTCTTT.

The V call is TRBV5-1, the J call TRBJ1-1; D might be TRBD1 (6 bases). Germline V gives CDR1 SGHRS, CDR2 YFSETQ. This CDR3 is 13 amino acids long. V shed 2 bases and J shed 4 bases, with 9 bases lying between them. The CDR3 is CASSFIRGTEAFF. In DNA, the CDR3 is TGCGCCAGCAGCTTTATCAGGGGCACTGAAGCTTTCTTT.

The chain employs TRBV2 and TRBJ1-1; the D is unclear. Trimming shortened V by 7 bases and J by 7 bases, and 13 bases separated the two germline ends. Germline CDR1 and CDR2: SNHLY and FYNNEI. There are 12 residues in the CDR3. CDR3 loop: CASKVRIYEAFF. The CDR3 nucleotides are TGTGCCAGCAAGGTCAGGATCTATGAAGCTTTCTTT.

This clone has only a few counts. CDR3 coding DNA: TGTGCCAGCAGAGGAATAACAGGGGGCTCGTACGAGCAGTACTTC. Translated, it gives CASRGITGGSYEQYF. This chain connects TRBV6-5 to TRBJ2-7; TRBD1 matches 9 bases. Germline CDR1 and CDR2: MNHEY and SVGAGI. This CDR3 comprises 15 residues. V shed 6 bases, J shed 4 bases, and the junction held 10 bases outside the gene matches.

This chain links TRBV5-1 with TRBJ2-7; 8 nucleotides match TRBD1. In germline, CDR1 is SGHRS, CDR2 YFSETQ. With 0 bases clipped from V and 7 bases from J, the junction kept 12 bases outside the gene matches. This CDR3 is 16 amino acids long. The DNA for the CDR3 is TGCGCCAGCAGCTTGGGGGCGGCGACAGGGGCGGGAGAGCAGTACTTC. Amino acid sequence: CASSLGAATGAGEQYF.

The V call is TRBV7-8, the J call TRBJ1-1; 10 nucleotides align to TRBD1. V shed 1 base, J shed 7 bases, and the junction held 6 bases outside the gene matches. Germline CDR1 is SGHVS and CDR2 is FQNEAQ. CDR3 length: 15 residues. The CDR3 is CASSLDGTGAFEAFF. The DNA of the CDR3 is TGTGCCAGCAGCTTAGACGGGACAGGGGCCTTTGAAGCTTTCTTT.

The rearrangement links TRBV9 to TRBJ2-7; D possibly corresponds to TRBD2 (6 bases). The CDR3 loop spans 15 amino acids. V dropped 0 bases and J dropped 4 bases, with 14 bases sitting between them. Germline lookup yields CDR1 SGDLS and CDR2 YYNGEE. The CDR3 here is CASSVEWGAGYEQYF. In DNA, the CDR3 is TGTGCCAGCAGCGTAGAATGGGGAGCGGGTTACGAGCAGTACTTC.

The chain employs TRBV7-8 and TRBJ1-3; maybe TRBD1 (5 bases). This CDR3 contains 14 residues. CDR1 and CDR2 (germline): SGHVS, FQNEAQ. V dropped 7 bases and J dropped 4 bases, with 14 bases sitting between them. This CDR3 reads CASTTGVEGNTIYF. In DNA form, the CDR3 reads TGTGCCAGCACCACGGGGGTGGAAGGAAACACCATATATTTT.

There are a few counts of this clone. The genes are TRBV6-5 and TRBJ1-5; perhaps TRBD1 as D (6 bases). CDR3 length: 15 residues. The V gene lost 5 bases and the J gene lost 0 bases, with 11 bases spanning the gap. Germline-derived CDR1 and CDR2 are MNHEY and SVGAGI. The CDR3 DNA is TGTGCCAGCAGTCCGGACAGACATAGCAATCAGCCCCAGCATTTT. It encodes CASSPDRHSNQPQHF.

The sample holds one count of this clone. The chain has TRBV5-1 and TRBJ2-3; 10 bases are shared with TRBD2. CDR3 length: 18 residues. From germline, CDR1 is SGHRS and CDR2 YFSETQ. The junction had 11 bases not matched to a gene; V was cut back by 0 bases and J by 4 bases. The CDR3 nucleotides read TGCGCCAGCAGCTTGGAGGGACTAGCGAGCTCCTCGGCAGATACGCAGTATTTT. Protein sequence: CASSLEGLASSSADTQYF.